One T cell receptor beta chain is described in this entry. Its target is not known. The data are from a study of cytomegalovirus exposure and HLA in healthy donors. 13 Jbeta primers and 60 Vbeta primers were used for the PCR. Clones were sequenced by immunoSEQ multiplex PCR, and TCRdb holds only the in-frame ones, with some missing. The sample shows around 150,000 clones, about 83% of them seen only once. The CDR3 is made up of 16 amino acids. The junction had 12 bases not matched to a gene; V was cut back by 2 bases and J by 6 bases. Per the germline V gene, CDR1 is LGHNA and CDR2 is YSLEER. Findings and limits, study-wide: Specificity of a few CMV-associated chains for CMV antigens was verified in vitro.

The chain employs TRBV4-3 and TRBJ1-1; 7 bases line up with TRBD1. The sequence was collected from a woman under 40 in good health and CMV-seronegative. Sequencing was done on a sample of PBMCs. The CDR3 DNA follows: TGCGCCAGCAGCCAATCCCCGGCAGGGGGAAGCGCTGAAGCTTTCTTT. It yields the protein CASSQSPAGGSAEAFF.